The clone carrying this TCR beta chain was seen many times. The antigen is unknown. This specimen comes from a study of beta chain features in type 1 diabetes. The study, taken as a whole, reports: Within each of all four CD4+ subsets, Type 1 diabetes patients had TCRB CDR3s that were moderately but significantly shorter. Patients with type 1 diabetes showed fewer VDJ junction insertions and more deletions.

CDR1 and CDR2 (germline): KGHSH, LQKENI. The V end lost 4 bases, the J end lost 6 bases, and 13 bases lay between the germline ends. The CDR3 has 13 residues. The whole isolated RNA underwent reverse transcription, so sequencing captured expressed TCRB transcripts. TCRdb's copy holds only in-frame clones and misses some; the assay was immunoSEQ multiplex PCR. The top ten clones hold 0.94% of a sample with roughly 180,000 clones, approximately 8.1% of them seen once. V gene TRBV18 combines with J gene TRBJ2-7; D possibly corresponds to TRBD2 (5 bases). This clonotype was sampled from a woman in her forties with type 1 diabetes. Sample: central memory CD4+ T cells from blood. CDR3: CASSLTEEGEQYF. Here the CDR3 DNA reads TGTGCCAGCTCACTGACGGAAGAGGGCGAGCAGTACTTC.